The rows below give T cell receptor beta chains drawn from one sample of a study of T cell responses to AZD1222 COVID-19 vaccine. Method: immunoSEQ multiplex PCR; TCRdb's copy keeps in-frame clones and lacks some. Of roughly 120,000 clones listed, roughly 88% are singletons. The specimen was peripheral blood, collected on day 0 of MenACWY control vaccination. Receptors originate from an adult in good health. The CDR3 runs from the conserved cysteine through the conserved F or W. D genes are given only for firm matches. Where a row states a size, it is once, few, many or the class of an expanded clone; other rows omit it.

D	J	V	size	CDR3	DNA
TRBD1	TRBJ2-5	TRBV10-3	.	CAISTSGQGAEETQYF	TGTGCCATCAGCACCTCGGGACAGGGGGCGGAGGAGACCCAGTACTTC
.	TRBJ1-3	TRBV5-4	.	CASSLEVSGNTIYF	TGTGCCAGCAGCCTTGAGGTCTCTGGAAACACCATATATTTT
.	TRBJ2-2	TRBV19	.	CASSIRGASVQNTGELFF	TGTGCCAGTAGTATAAGAGGCGCTAGCGTCCAGAACACCGGGGAGCTGTTTTTT
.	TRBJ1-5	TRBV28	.	CASSFPGGGGSNQPQHF	TGTGCCAGCAGTTTCCCCGGAGGGGGAGGGAGCAATCAGCCCCAGCATTTT
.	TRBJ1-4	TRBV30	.	CAWNPPGAANEKLFF	TGTGCCTGGAACCCTCCTGGGGCGGCTAATGAAAAACTGTTTTTT
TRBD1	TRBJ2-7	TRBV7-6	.	CASSYGTGDGYEQYF	TGTGCCAGCAGCTACGGGACAGGGGATGGTTACGAGCAGTACTTC
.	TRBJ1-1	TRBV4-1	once	CASSQAPHGTEAFF	TGCGCCAGCAGCCAAGCACCACACGGCACTGAAGCTTTCTTT
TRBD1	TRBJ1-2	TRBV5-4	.	CASSFRSPGTGGRGGYTF	TGTGCCAGCAGCTTTAGGTCCCCCGGGACAGGGGGCCGTGGTGGCTACACCTTC
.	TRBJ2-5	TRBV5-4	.	CASSLAGQTMYQETQYF	TGTGCCAGCAGCTTGGCCGGACAAACAATGTACCAAGAGACCCAGTACTTC
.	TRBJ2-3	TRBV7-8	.	CASSFTLGRTNTDTQYF	TGTGCCAGCAGCTTTACCCTGGGCAGGACGAACACAGATACGCAGTATTTT
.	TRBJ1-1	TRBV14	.	CASSQGEDTLNTEAFF	TGTGCCAGCAGCCAGGGTGAGGACACTTTGAACACTGAAGCTTTCTTT
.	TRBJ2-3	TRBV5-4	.	CASRNRGDTDTQYF	TGTGCCAGCAGAAATAGGGGGGACACAGATACGCAGTATTTT
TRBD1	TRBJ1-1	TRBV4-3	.	CASSQERGRNSAFF	TGCGCCAGCAGCCAGGAGAGGGGGCGGAATTCGGCTTTCTTT
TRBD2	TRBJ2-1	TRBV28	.	CASSFSGGSSVQFF	TGTGCCAGCAGTTTCTCCGGCGGGAGTAGCGTGCAGTTCTTC
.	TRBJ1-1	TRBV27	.	CASSLAGTEAFF	TGTGCCAGCAGTTTAGCCGGGACTGAAGCTTTCTTT
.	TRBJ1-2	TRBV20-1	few	CSARSGRGYTF	TGCAGTGCTAGATCCGGGCGAGGCTACACCTTC
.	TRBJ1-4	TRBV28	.	CASSLFQTVNEKLFF	TGTGCCAGCAGTTTATTCCAAACAGTTAATGAAAAACTGTTTTTT
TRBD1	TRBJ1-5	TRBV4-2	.	CASSPDRGGPNQPQHF	TGTGCCAGCAGCCCAGACAGGGGGGGTCCCAATCAGCCCCAGCATTTT
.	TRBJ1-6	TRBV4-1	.	CASSQVGGTYNSPLHF	TGCGCCAGCAGCCAAGTCGGGGGGACCTATAATTCACCCCTCCACTTT
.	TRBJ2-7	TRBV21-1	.	CASSTGNSYEQYF	TGTGCCAGCAGTACGGGGAACTCCTACGAGCAGTACTTC
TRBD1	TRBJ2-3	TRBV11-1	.	CASSTSTGPDTQYF	TGTGCCAGCAGCACTTCGACAGGGCCAGATACGCAGTATTTT
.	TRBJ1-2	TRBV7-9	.	CASSLGPKTSFGYTF	TGTGCCAGCAGCTTAGGCCCTAAAACATCCTTTGGCTACACCTTC